This entry lists 14 T cell receptor beta chains sequenced from one sample in a study of T cells in Graves' hyperthyroidism and ophthalmopathy. Amplified TCR beta CDR3 regions derived from RNA transcripts. Using the HTBI primer set, a first-round RT-PCR was run on the TCR CDR3. TCRdb redid the calling of the multiplex PCR reads with MiXCR, one entry per CDR3 protein. The table has fewer than 110,000 distinct CDR3 sequences, roughly 15% seen once. The sample taken for sequencing was blood. Every receptor here comes from a woman aged 45-65 years with Graves' hyperthyroidism.

This clonotype was found many times. The chain links TRBV5-1 to TRBJ2-1; 8 positions agree with TRBD2. Germline trimming cut 0 bases from V and 6 bases from J; bases unmatched to any gene: 5. CDR1 and CDR2 from the germline V gene are SGHRS and YFSETQ. This CDR3 contains 15 residues. The CDR3 region has the DNA TGCGCCAGCAGCTTGGGGGCGAGCGGGAGCAATGAGCAGTTCTTC. It encodes CASSLGASGSNEQFF.

This clonotype occurred many times. This chain uses TRBV2 with TRBJ2-1; D might be TRBD2 (5 bases). The V gene lost 5 bases and the J gene lost 9 bases, with 20 bases spanning the gap. CDR3 length: 15 residues. CDR1 is SNHLY, CDR2 FYNNEI, per germline. CDR3 amino acids: CASSPSLGRGFEQFF. CDR3 nucleotides: TGTGCCAGCAGTCCCTCGCTGGGCCGGGGTTTTGAGCAGTTCTTC.

At least ten counts were recorded for this clonotype. This sequence joins TRBV7-3 and TRBJ2-1; no firm D call. V shed 4 bases and J shed 0 bases, with 10 bases lying between them. CDR1 and CDR2 from the germline V gene are SGHTA and FQGTGA. The CDR3 is made up of 15 amino acids. Written as DNA, the CDR3 is TGTGCCAGCAGCTCAGTGCGGAGCTCCTACAATGAGCAGTTCTTC. This sequence encodes CASSSVRSSYNEQFF.

The sample holds many counts of this clonotype. The CDR3 loop is CASSLGSGQMNTEAFF. The CDR3 DNA follows: TGTGCCAGCAGCTTGGGGTCCGGACAGATGAACACTGAAGCTTTCTTT. The chain recombines TRBV5-8 with TRBJ1-1; the D gene is possibly TRBD1 (6 bases). Germline CDR1 and CDR2: SGHTS and YDEGEE. With 0 bases removed from V and 0 bases from J, the gap between germline ends came to 12 bases. The CDR3 covers 16 residues.

This clonotype was seen ten or more times. The J gene is TRBJ1-5, the V gene TRBV19; unclear D gene. Germline loops: CDR1 LNHDA, CDR2 SQIVND (reference sequence). There are 17 residues in the CDR3. Trimming stripped 0 bases from V and 4 bases from J, with 16 bases between. The CDR3 coding sequence is TGTGCCAGTAGTATAGATCTAGTCTCATCGCGGAATCAGCCCCAGCATTTT. Its protein product is CASSIDLVSSRNQPQHF. The complete variable domain, with remaining parts taken from reference TRBV19 and TRBJ1-5, reads DGGITQSPKYLFRKEGQNVTLSCEQNLNHDAMYWYRQDPGQGLRLIYYSQIVNDFQKGDIAEGYSVSREKKESFPLTVTSAQKNPTAFYLCASSIDLVSSRNQPQHFGDGTRLSIL.

This clonotype was found a few times. J is TRBJ2-1 and V is TRBV27, with 8 bases that match TRBD1. Trimming at V came to 11 bases and at J to 3 bases, leaving 15 bases not matched to a gene. Germline-derived CDR1 and CDR2 are MNHEY and SMNVEV (reference sequence). The CDR3 contains 16 residues. CDR3 nucleotide sequence: TGTGCCTGCACCCACCTCCGAGGACAGGGCTACAATGAGCAGTTCTTC. This gives the protein CACTHLRGQGYNEQFF.

The CDR3 is CASATWASGWGDTQYF. The CDR3 DNA sequence: TGTGCCAGCGCCACTTGGGCTAGCGGGTGGGGAGATACGCAGTATTTT. The rearrangement uses TRBV7-2 and TRBJ2-3; 8 bases match TRBD2. This CDR3 is built from 16 residues. Per germline, CDR1 SGHTA and CDR2 FQGNSA. Unmatched junction bases numbered 15, after V lost 8 bases and J lost 5 bases.

V and J are TRBV7-9 and TRBJ2-7; 7 nucleotides line up with TRBD1. This CDR3 comprises 11 residues. Germline values: CDR1 SEHNR, CDR2 FQNEAQ (reference sequence). V lost 5 bases and J lost 9; bases outside the gene matches: 4. CDR3 protein: CASSTGQMQYF. For the CDR3, the DNA is TGTGCCAGCAGCACGGGACAGATGCAGTACTTC.

This clonotype was observed at least ten times. This chain uses TRBV20-1 with TRBJ1-3; D uncertain. V was cut by 3 bases and J by 2 bases, with 8 bases left in between. This CDR3 is built from 13 residues. Germline assignment: CDR1 DFQATT and CDR2 SNEGSKA (reference sequence). The CDR3 DNA follows: TGCAGTGCTAGGGGCACGGCTGGAAACACCATATATTTT. Translated, it gives CSARGTAGNTIYF.

This clonotype was counted ten times or more. The rearrangement joins TRBV3-1 to TRBJ1-2; no clear D. Germline V CDR1 and CDR2: LGHDT, YNNKEL (reference sequence). This CDR3 has 15 amino acids. Deletions cut 4 bases from V and 8 bases from J, with 20 bases between. This CDR3 reads CASSPSYNFLGGYTF. Here the CDR3 DNA reads TGTGCCAGCAGCCCTTCGTACAACTTTCTCGGGGGCTACACCTTC.

This clonotype was recorded at least ten times. This sequence joins TRBV28 and TRBJ2-3; the D is unclear. Germline V gives CDR1 MDHEN, CDR2 SYDVKM. Deletions cut 4 bases from V and 5 bases from J, with 7 bases between. CDR3 length: 12 residues. CDR3 in DNA: TGTGCCAGCAGTTCGTCTGGAGATACGCAGTATTTT. Its protein product is CASSSSGDTQYF. The whole variable domain, remainder taken from reference TRBV28 and TRBJ2-3, is DVKVTQSSRYLVKRTGEKVFLECVQDMDHENMFWYRQDPGLGLRLIYFSYDVKMKEKGDIPEGYSVSREKKERFSLILESASTNQTSMYLCASSSSGDTQYFGPGTRLTVL.

In this sample, this clonotype turned up many times. CDR3: CASSLVGYGYTF. The CDR3 nucleotides read TGCGCCAGCAGCTTGGTTGGCTATGGCTACACCTTC. The chain recombines TRBV5-1 with TRBJ1-2; D is uncertain. Germline CDR1 SGHRS, CDR2 YFSETQ. Trimming took off 0 bases at V and 4 bases at J, with 4 bases between the two ends. The CDR3 is 12 residues long. Together with reference TRBV5-1 and TRBJ1-2, the CDR3 gives the full variable domain: KAGVTQTPRYLIKTRGQQVTLSCSPISGHRSVSWYQQTPGQGLQFLFEYFSETQRNKGNFPGRFSGRQFSNSRSEMNVSTLELGDSALYLCASSLVGYGYTFGSGTRLTVV.

This clonotype was seen at least ten times. The rearrangement uses TRBV28 and TRBJ2-3; D unclear. Germline lookup yields CDR1 MDHEN and CDR2 SYDVKM. The V gene lost 1 base and the J gene lost 7 bases, with 6 bases spanning the gap. The length of the CDR3 is 12 residues. The CDR3 region has the DNA TGTGCCAGCAGTTTATCAAGTAATACGCAGTATTTT. Translated: CASSLSSNTQYF.

The genes are TRBV6-5 and TRBJ2-5; 9 nucleotides align to TRBD2. CDR3 size: 16 residues. The V segment lost 0 bases and the J segment 3 bases; nucleotides outside the gene matches: 5. CDR1 and CDR2 (germline): MNHEY, SVGAGI. The CDR3 loop is CASSYSLTSGKETQYF. CDR3 nucleotide sequence: TGTGCCAGCAGTTACTCCTTGACTAGCGGTAAAGAGACCCAGTACTTC.